These 29 T cell receptor beta chains were sequenced from one sample in a study of blood T cell repertoires in COVID-19. Using immunoSEQ multiplex PCR, the repertoire was profiled, and TCRdb retains in-frame clones only, with some absent. The sample consists of about 430,000 clones, about 88% of them appearing once. The sequenced sample was PBMCs or T cells enriched from blood (not recorded which). These receptors were taken from a young woman who had been exposed to COVID-19.

The chain couples TRBV28 to TRBJ2-2; D perhaps matches TRBD2 (5 bases). V lost 1 base and J lost 10, with 13 bases in between. This CDR3 has 14 residues. Germline CDR1 reads MDHEN; CDR2 reads SYDVKM. The chain's CDR3 is CASSLFLRAAELFF. The CDR3 nucleotides read TGTGCCAGCAGTTTATTCCTGCGAGCGGCGGAGCTGTTTTTT.

The chain uses TRBV30 and TRBJ1-2, with 7 bases that match TRBD1. Germline trimming cut 2 bases from V and 6 bases from J; bases unmatched to any gene: 9. The germline V gene has CDR1 GTSNPN and CDR2 SVGIG (reference sequence). The CDR3 has 14 amino acids. CDR3 residues: CAWSTQGGWDGYTF. The CDR3 nucleotides are TGTGCCTGGAGTACCCAGGGGGGATGGGATGGCTACACCTTC.

This clone was seen once. The chain joins TRBV28 to TRBJ2-7; D is perhaps TRBD2 (7 bases). Germline loops: CDR1 MDHEN, CDR2 SYDVKM. Trimming stripped 4 bases from V and 1 base from J, with 17 bases between. The CDR3 length is 16 residues. The CDR3 region is CASSSPLRGRSYEQYF. The CDR3 DNA sequence: TGTGCCAGCAGTTCCCCCCTGCGGGGGCGTTCCTACGAGCAGTACTTC.

This clone came up once. The rearrangement uses TRBV27 and TRBJ1-5; D gene ambiguous. The CDR3 has 13 residues. V was clipped by 4 bases and J by 11 bases, with 15 bases between them. CDR1 is MNHEY, CDR2 SMNVEV, per germline (reference sequence). The CDR3, as DNA: TGTGCCAGCAGTTCTGGCTTCCGGAGAGCCCAGCATTTT. It translates to CASSSGFRRAQHF.

The genes are TRBV5-6 and TRBJ1-5; D is unclear. Germline V gene sequence: CDR1 SGHDT, CDR2 YYEEEE. V dropped 3 bases and J dropped 1 base, with 11 bases sitting between them. The CDR3 is 15 amino acids. CDR3 nucleotide sequence: TGTGCCAGCAGCTGGGGAGCCGGGAGCAATCAGCCCCAGCATTTT. It is translated as CASSWGAGSNQPQHF.

The CDR3: CASSQTGVDEQYF. CDR3 DNA: TGCGCCAGCAGCCAAACAGGGGTTGACGAGCAGTACTTC. V is TRBV5-1 and J is TRBJ2-7; 7 bases match TRBD1. The CDR3 is made up of 13 amino acids. V lost 4 bases and J lost 5; bases outside the gene matches: 6. Germline CDR1 SGHRS, CDR2 YFSETQ.

CDR3 nucleotides: TGTGCCAGCAGTTGGGCCGACAGCCCCTACGAGCAGTACTTC. Its protein product is CASSWADSPYEQYF. The gene calls are TRBV6-5 and TRBJ2-7; a possible D gene is TRBD1 (5 bases). Between the trimmed V and J ends, which lost 4 bases and 2 bases, there was a span of 12 bases. This CDR3 has 14 residues. Germline CDR1 MNHEY, CDR2 SVGAGI.

The CDR3 DNA is TGTGCCAGCACCCCCGGAACAGGGAACTATGGCTACACCTTC. It is translated as CASTPGTGNYGYTF. The V and J genes are TRBV5-6 and TRBJ1-2; TRBD1 is a possible D gene (6 bases). The CDR3 is 14 residues long. The germline CDR1 and CDR2 sequences are SGHDT and YYEEEE. Trimming removed 6 bases from V and 2 bases from J, with 14 bases in between.

V is TRBV5-4 and J is TRBJ1-4; 7 positions agree with TRBD1. The CDR3 has 13 residues. CDR1 SGHNT and CDR2 YYREEE come from the germline V gene (reference sequence). After removal of 4 bases from V and 7 bases from J, the junction contained 4 bases not matched to a gene. CDR3 nucleotide sequence: TGTGCCAGCAGCCCAGGGGGTAGTGAAAAACTGTTTTTT. Amino acids: CASSPGGSEKLFF.

The J gene is TRBJ1-4, the V gene TRBV30; D possibly corresponds to TRBD1 (5 bases). The CDR3 sequence is 13 residues long. Germline V gives CDR1 GTSNPN, CDR2 SVGIG (reference sequence). Between the trimmed V and J ends, which lost 3 bases and 8 bases, there was a span of 13 bases. The CDR3 DNA follows: TGTGCCTGGAGGACAGACCCTTTCGAAAAACTGTTTTTT. Its protein is CAWRTDPFEKLFF.

The CDR3 DNA reads TGTGCCAGCAGGACAGGGGATAACTATGGCTACACCTTC. This encodes CASRTGDNYGYTF. J is TRBJ1-2 and V is TRBV28; 8 bases agree with TRBD1. The CDR3 is made up of 13 amino acids. The V and J ends lost 6 bases and 1 base, in that order; junction bases with no gene match: 1. Looked up from germline, CDR1 is MDHEN and CDR2 is SYDVKM.

This clone was seen once. This chain joins TRBV7-6 and TRBJ1-6; D unclear. CDR3 length: 15 amino acids. The germline V gene has CDR1 SGHVS and CDR2 FNYEAQ. Trimming removed 1 base at V and 4 bases at J, with 8 bases between. Here the CDR3 DNA reads TGTGCCAGCAGCTTAGATCCTAGTTATAATTCACCCCTCCACTTT. It yields the protein CASSLDPSYNSPLHF.

The gene calls are TRBV6-1 and TRBJ1-4, with D perhaps TRBD1 (5 bases). This CDR3 has 14 amino acids. Germline CDR1 and CDR2: MNHNS and SASEGT. V was trimmed by 3 bases and J by 14 bases, leaving 19 bases between them. The CDR3 DNA sequence: TGTGCCAGCAGTGATAGGGGAATGACTGGTTCTCTGTTTTTT. Its translation is CASSDRGMTGSLFF.

This clone has a handful of counts. This sequence joins TRBV6-1 and TRBJ2-1; D ambiguous. The CDR3 runs to 14 residues. Germline CDR1 MNHNS, CDR2 SASEGT. Trimming removed 1 base from V and 9 bases from J, with 13 bases in between. The chain's CDR3 is CASSEGSGTVEQFF. Written as DNA, the CDR3 is TGTGCCAGCAGTGAAGGGTCTGGTACTGTTGAGCAGTTCTTC.

Only a few counts were recorded for this clone. V and J are TRBV3-1 (or the pseudogene TRBV3-2) and TRBJ1-2; a weak D match, TRBD1 (6 bases). CDR3 length: 16 amino acids. Germline CDR1 reads LGHDT; CDR2 reads YNNKEL (reference sequence). The germline V and J ends were trimmed by 3 bases and 8 bases, with 22 bases remaining between them. The CDR3 coding sequence is TGTGCCAGCAGCCATAACATCCTACAGGGTTCGGGAGGCTACACCTTC. This codes for CASSHNILQGSGGYTF.

The genes are TRBV6-5 and TRBJ1-4; D remains unclear. Germline CDR1 and CDR2: MNHEY and SVGAGI. CDR3 size: 15 residues. The V gene lost 2 bases and the J gene lost 4 bases, with 11 bases spanning the gap. This CDR3 is CASSYTGRYNEKLFF. CDR3 bases: TGTGCCAGCAGTTACACCGGGAGGTATAATGAAAAACTGTTTTTT.

This clone came up once. V usage is TRBV6-5 and J usage is TRBJ2-6; D ambiguous. Trimming pared 7 bases from V and 4 bases from J, leaving 8 bases between. Germline CDR1 and CDR2: MNHEY and SVGAGI. The CDR3 runs to 13 residues. CDR3 nucleotide sequence: TGTGCCAGCACCGTGGGCGGGGCCAACGTCCTGACTTTC. The encoded protein is CASTVGGANVLTF.

This chain uses TRBV28 with TRBJ2-1, with 11 bases aligning to TRBD2. The germline V gene encodes CDR1 MDHEN and CDR2 SYDVKM. The CDR3 loop spans 14 amino acids. Germline trimming cut 8 bases from V and 8 bases from J; bases unmatched to any gene: 8. DNA of the CDR3: TGTGCCAGCTATAGCGGGGGGGCCATACATGAGCAGTTCTTC. Translating it yields CASYSGGAIHEQFF.

The chain carries TRBV28 and TRBJ1-1; 7 bases line up with TRBD1. The CDR3 is made up of 12 amino acids. Germline V gives CDR1 MDHEN, CDR2 SYDVKM. Trimming cost V 2 bases and J 7 bases; bases outside gene matches: 1. The DNA for the CDR3 is TGTGCCAGCAGTTTAAGACAGGGTGAAGCTTTCTTT. Translation: CASSLRQGEAFF.

The CDR3 DNA reads as TGTGCCAGCAGTTTCAGGGGGGCACACTATGGCTACACCTTC. As protein: CASSFRGAHYGYTF. The V and J genes are TRBV6-5 and TRBJ1-2; 7 bases fit TRBD1. Germline CDR1 MNHEY, CDR2 SVGAGI. This CDR3 comprises 14 residues. V dropped 4 bases and J dropped 3; count of bases not matched to a gene: 5.

This chain uses TRBV10-3 with TRBJ2-7; TRBD2 is a possible D gene (7 bases). The ends were cut back, 3 bases at V and 4 bases at J, with 16 bases in the middle. Germline values: CDR1 ENHRY, CDR2 SYGVKD. The length of the CDR3 is 15 residues. In nucleotides, the CDR3 is TGTGCCATCAGTGATTTGGGGGGGGGCTCGTACGAGCAGTACTTC. Protein sequence: CAISDLGGGSYEQYF.

The gene calls are TRBV28 and TRBJ2-7; TRBD2 matches 7 bases. The germline V gene has CDR1 MDHEN and CDR2 SYDVKM. V dropped 1 base and J dropped 1; count of bases not matched to a gene: 4. The CDR3 spans 15 residues. The CDR3 is CASSLFAGASYEQYF. The CDR3 coding sequence is TGTGCCAGCAGTTTATTTGCGGGAGCTTCCTACGAGCAGTACTTC. Looking up the rest from reference TRBV28 and TRBJ2-7 gives the full variable domain: DVKVTQSSRYLVKRTGEKVFLECVQDMDHENMFWYRQDPGLGLRLIYFSYDVKMKEKGDIPEGYSVSREKKERFSLILESASTNQTSMYLCASSLFAGASYEQYFGPGTRLTVT.

The chain links TRBV19 to TRBJ2-3; TRBD2 aligns across 10 bases. Germline V CDR1 and CDR2: LNHDA, SQIVND (reference sequence). This CDR3 has 14 residues. V gave up 10 bases and J gave up 1 base; unmatched junction bases: 5. The CDR3 nucleotides are TGTGCCACTAAAACTAGCGGGGGCACAGATACGCAGTATTTT. This gives the protein CATKTSGGTDTQYF.

The chain couples TRBV19 to TRBJ2-1; 13 bases are shared with TRBD2. The germline V gene encodes CDR1 LNHDA and CDR2 SQIVND (reference sequence). V shed 9 bases and J 4 bases; nucleotides not matched to a gene: 0. The CDR3 has 13 amino acids. CDR3 bases: TGTGCCAGGACTAGCGGGAGGTACAATGAGCAGTTCTTC. Residues: CARTSGRYNEQFF.

The V gene is TRBV14, the J gene TRBJ1-1; perhaps TRBD1 as D (5 bases). The CDR3 has 13 residues. Per germline, CDR1 SGHDN and CDR2 FVKESK. V was cut by 5 bases and J by 10 bases, with 17 bases left in between. CDR3 nucleotide sequence: TGTGCCAGCAGCGGATTGGGACTTGCGTCAGCTTTCTTT. Translating gives CASSGLGLASAFF.

J is TRBJ1-1 and V is TRBV28, with a weak D call TRBD1 (6 bases). Germline V gene data show CDR1 as MDHEN and CDR2 as SYDVKM. Trimming shortened V by 3 bases and J by 3 bases, and 8 bases separated the two germline ends. The CDR3 extends over 13 amino acids. Here the CDR3 reads CASSLGGHTEAFF. The DNA of the CDR3 is TGTGCCAGCAGTTTGGGGGGGCACACTGAAGCTTTCTTT.

V gene TRBV7-9 combines with J gene TRBJ1-1; 10 bases are shared with TRBD1. There are 15 residues in the CDR3. V shed 5 bases, J shed 10 bases, and the junction held 13 bases outside the gene matches. Germline loops: CDR1 SEHNR, CDR2 FQNEAQ (reference sequence). The CDR3 sequence is CASSDVTGGAGGAFF. For the CDR3, the DNA is TGTGCCAGCAGCGACGTGACAGGGGGCGCCGGCGGAGCTTTCTTT.

The chain links TRBV7-2 to TRBJ1-6; no clear D. Per the germline V gene, CDR1 is SGHTA and CDR2 is FQGNSA. This CDR3 region has 17 residues. V was clipped by 5 bases and J by 0 bases, with 14 bases between them. The chain's CDR3 is CASSQAPISSYNSPLHF. The CDR3 nucleotides are TGTGCCAGCAGCCAAGCCCCCATTAGCTCCTATAATTCACCCCTCCACTTT.

V is TRBV7-8 and J is TRBJ1-1; TRBD1 matches 8 bases. The V gene's germline CDR1 is SGHVS and CDR2 FQNEAQ. The CDR3 is 16 residues long. Germline trimming cut 1 base from V and 5 bases from J; bases unmatched to any gene: 9. The CDR3 loop reads CASSLVFGRGPTEAFF. Written as DNA, the CDR3 is TGTGCCAGCAGCTTAGTTTTCGGCAGGGGGCCAACTGAAGCTTTCTTT.